This T cell receptor beta chain was obtained from a study of blood T cell repertoires in COVID-19. Study context: Samples came from the United States, Italy and Spain, spanning acute and convalescent COVID-19.

Clones were sequenced by immunoSEQ multiplex PCR, and TCRdb holds only the in-frame ones, with some missing. The sample shows more than 100,000 clones, 70% to 90% of them seen only once. Looked up from germline, CDR1 is LNHDA and CDR2 is SQIVND (reference sequence). The junction had 7 bases not matched to a gene; V was cut back by 5 bases and J by 2 bases. The CDR3 totals 17 residues. The sequence was obtained from a man aged 40-49 years with acute or convalescent COVID-19. Sequencing input: peripheral blood. This rearrangement joins TRBV19 to TRBJ2-4; 12 nucleotides agree with TRBD1. Written as DNA, the CDR3 is TGTGCCAGTAGTTCTCCGGGACAGGGGGCATCCAAAAACATTCAGTACTTC. Its protein is CASSSPGQGASKNIQYF.